Listed below are T cell receptor beta chains from one sample, sequenced in a study of cytomegalovirus exposure and HLA in healthy donors. Clones were sequenced by immunoSEQ multiplex PCR, and TCRdb holds only the in-frame ones, with some missing. Seen here are about 56,000 clones, almost 97% observed once, and the top ten hold 1.2%. The sequencing sample was made of PBMCs. The receptors here all came from a woman in her late teens or twenties in good health and CMV-seronegative. Each CDR3 is given with its conserved first and last residue. Each record gives: clone size, D gene, V gene, J gene, CDR3 protein, CDR3 DNA. D genes are given only for firm matches. Clone size is given for some rows only: seen once, a few or many times, or a class if the clone is expanded.

>.|.|TRBV6-5|TRBJ1-2
CASSYSGQDGYTF
TGTGCCAGCAGTTACTCGGGGCAGGATGGCTACACCTTC
>.|TRBD1|TRBV19|TRBJ1-5
CASSAGDRGFEPQHF
TGTGCCAGTAGTGCCGGGGACAGGGGTTTCGAGCCCCAGCATTTT
>.|.|TRBV7-9|TRBJ1-1
CASSLFRLLMNTEAFF
TGTGCCAGCAGCTTATTTAGGTTACTAATGAACACTGAAGCTTTCTTT
>.|TRBD1|TRBV27|TRBJ2-3
CASRGTGEDMYTQYF
TGTGCCAGCAGAGGGACAGGGGAAGATATGTATACGCAGTATTTT
>.|.|TRBV28|TRBJ2-7
CASSLSTNYEQYF
TGTGCCAGCAGTTTATCCACTAACTACGAGCAGTACTTC
>.|TRBD1|TRBV2|TRBJ2-7
CASIPRQGAHHEQYF
TGTGCCAGCATCCCACGACAGGGGGCGCATCACGAGCAGTACTTC
>.|TRBD1|TRBV7-9|TRBJ1-1
CASSSPGQGMNTEAFF
TGTGCCAGCAGCTCCCCGGGACAGGGTATGAACACTGAAGCTTTCTTT
>once|TRBD2|TRBV27|TRBJ2-7
CASSFAGGSYEQYF
TGTGCCAGCAGTTTTGCGGGGGGGTCCTACGAGCAGTACTTC
>.|TRBD1|TRBV6-5|TRBJ2-1
CASSYLTGSNEQFF
TGTGCCAGCAGTTACTTGACAGGGTCCAATGAGCAGTTCTTC
>.|.|TRBV14|TRBJ2-7
CASSQDPLGEQYF
TGTGCCAGCAGCCAAGATCCCCTCGGGGAGCAGTACTTC
>.|.|TRBV18|TRBJ2-3
CASSQRSKTSTDTQYF
TGTGCCAGCTCCCAAAGATCCAAGACTAGCACAGATACGCAGTATTTT
>.|.|TRBV4-2|TRBJ2-7
CASSPGHPLREQYF
TGTGCCAGCAGCCCGGGACACCCCCTCCGCGAGCAGTACTTC
>.|.|TRBV4-3|TRBJ2-1
CASSQDPGTPYNEQFF
TGCGCCAGCAGCCAAGACCCCGGGACACCCTACAATGAGCAGTTCTTC
>once|TRBD1|TRBV28|TRBJ2-6
CASHRGPPSGANVLTF
TGTGCCAGCCACAGGGGCCCCCCCTCTGGGGCCAACGTCCTGACTTTC
>.|.|TRBV15|TRBJ2-5
CATSRGQTWVGETQYF
TGTGCCACCAGCCGCGGACAGACCTGGGTGGGGGAGACCCAGTACTTC
>.|.|TRBV5-6|TRBJ2-3
CASSLGPPVSTDTQYF
TGTGCCAGCAGCTTGGGTCCGCCGGTAAGCACAGATACGCAGTATTTT
>.|.|TRBV7-9|TRBJ2-7
CASSLGGGAAYEQYF
TGTGCCAGCAGCTTAGGTGGAGGGGCGGCATACGAGCAGTACTTC
>.|TRBD2|TRBV5-4|TRBJ2-5
CASSLGTSGSRRETQYF
TGTGCCAGCAGCTTGGGAACTAGCGGGAGCCGGAGGGAGACCCAGTACTTC
>.|TRBD1|TRBV28|TRBJ1-2
CASSLSALTQGAWVYGYTF
TGTGCCAGCAGTTTATCCGCACTTACCCAGGGGGCTTGGGTCTATGGCTACACCTTC
>once|.|TRBV7-2|TRBJ2-3
CASSLGQSQTQYF
TGTGCCAGCAGCCTCGGACAGTCCCAGACGCAGTATTTT
>.|.|TRBV5-8|TRBJ2-2
CASSLPAASSNTGELFF
TGTGCCAGCAGCTTGCCCGCGGCTAGCAGTAACACCGGGGAGCTGTTTTTT
>.|TRBD2|TRBV15|TRBJ2-5
CATSRDLGRGYQETQYF
TGTGCCACCAGCAGAGATCTGGGGCGGGGGTACCAAGAGACCCAGTACTTC
>.|TRBD1|TRBV5-8|TRBJ2-5
CASRARPGQGAREQYF
TGTGCCAGCAGAGCCCGACCGGGACAGGGGGCCCGGGAGCAGTACTTC
>.|.|TRBV7-8|TRBJ2-2
CASSPGSRGYTGELFF
TGTGCCAGCAGCCCCGGGTCCAGGGGATACACCGGGGAGCTGTTTTTT
>once|TRBD2|TRBV19|TRBJ2-1
CASSRAGSSYNEQFF
TGTGCCAGTAGTAGAGCGGGGAGCTCCTACAATGAGCAGTTCTTC
>.|.|TRBV29-1|TRBJ1-2
CSVESLATYGYTF
TGCAGCGTTGAATCCCTGGCAACCTATGGCTACACCTTC
>.|TRBD1|TRBV6-6|TRBJ2-1
CASSYFGGQARYEQFF
TGTGCCAGCAGTTACTTTGGGGGACAGGCACGGTATGAGCAGTTCTTC
>.|.|TRBV15|TRBJ1-1
CATSSPGGAEAFF
TGTGCCACCAGCAGCCCTGGCGGTGCTGAAGCTTTCTTT
>once|TRBD2|TRBV28|TRBJ2-1
CASSGGVGNEQFF
TGTGCCAGCTCCGGGGGGGTGGGCAATGAGCAGTTCTTC
>.|.|TRBV27|TRBJ2-7
CASSLLGQGRPFEQYF
TGTGCCAGCAGTTTATTGGGGCAGGGTCGCCCCTTCGAGCAGTACTTC
>few|.|TRBV7-2|TRBJ1-1
CASRAEMNTEAFF
TGTGCCAGCAGGGCGGAAATGAACACTGAAGCTTTCTTT
>.|TRBD2|TRBV6-1|TRBJ2-1
CASSPAGVSYNEQFF
TGTGCCAGCAGCCCCGCGGGAGTCTCCTACAATGAGCAGTTCTTC
>.|TRBD1|TRBV25-1|TRBJ1-2
CASSWGQRGYTF
TGTGCCAGCTCATGGGGACAGCGTGGCTACACCTTC
>.|TRBD1|TRBV4-3|TRBJ2-1
CASSQLGGDRGNNEQFF
TGCGCCAGCAGCCAACTGGGAGGGGACAGGGGAAACAATGAGCAGTTCTTC
>.|TRBD1|TRBV4-1|TRBJ1-4
CASSHPGGQNVAKLFF
TGCGCCAGCAGCCATCCCGGGGGACAGAATGTTGCAAAACTGTTTTTT
>.|TRBD2|TRBV6-4|TRBJ2-7
CASSDLEAGGPSYEQYF
TGTGCCAGCAGTGACTTAGAAGCGGGAGGGCCCTCGTACGAGCAGTACTTC
>.|.|TRBV15|TRBJ1-3
CATRDTTSGNTIYF
TGTGCCACCAGGGACACTACCTCTGGAAACACCATATATTTT
>.|TRBD1|TRBV6-5|TRBJ1-4
CASRKQGGKLFF
TGTGCCAGCAGAAAACAGGGGGGAAAACTGTTTTTT
>.|TRBD2|TRBV19|TRBJ2-2
CASRTGGNTGELFF
TGTGCCAGTAGGACGGGGGGGAACACCGGGGAGCTGTTTTTT
>.|TRBD1|TRBV15|TRBJ1-2
CATSRTRQGVPYGYTF
TGTGCCACCAGCAGAACCCGACAGGGGGTCCCCTATGGCTACACCTTC
>.|.|TRBV28|TRBJ2-1
CASSLAPGVGSGEQFF
TGTGCCAGCAGTTTAGCCCCGGGGGTAGGTTCGGGGGAGCAGTTCTTC
>.|.|TRBV30|TRBJ2-1
CAWSEGEQFF
TGTGCCTGGAGCGAGGGTGAGCAGTTCTTC
>.|TRBD2|TRBV5-1|TRBJ2-1
CASSPLAGGYNEQFF
TGCGCCAGCAGCCCCCTAGCGGGAGGTTACAATGAGCAGTTCTTC
>.|.|TRBV7-9|TRBJ2-7
CASSLGRGGYEQYF
TGTGCCAGCAGCTTAGGGCGAGGCGGGTACGAGCAGTACTTC
>.|.|TRBV7-2|TRBJ1-2
CASSSSGVGYTF
TGTGCCAGCAGCTCAAGCGGGGTGGGCTACACCTTC
>.|.|TRBV9|TRBJ1-2
CASSVLSTVSYGYTF
TGTGCCAGCAGCGTACTCTCGACAGTCTCTTATGGCTACACCTTC
>.|.|TRBV10-3|TRBJ2-7
CAIQGGLGGPTYEQYF
TGTGCCATACAGGGGGGTCTGGGGGGGCCGACGTACGAGCAGTACTTC
>.|.|TRBV18|TRBJ2-7
CASSPGAELRDEQYF
TGTGCCAGCTCACCAGGGGCAGAACTACGGGACGAGCAGTACTTC
>.|TRBD1|TRBV2|TRBJ2-7
CASSQQGLGYEQYF
TGTGCCAGCAGCCAACAGGGGCTTGGGTACGAGCAGTACTTC
>.|TRBD1|TRBV15|TRBJ2-2
CATSSRTGGTGELFF
TGTGCCACCAGCAGCCGGACAGGGGGGACCGGGGAGCTGTTTTTT
>.|TRBD2|TRBV14|TRBJ2-2
CASSQELAGGPGTGELFF
TGTGCCAGCAGCCAAGAATTAGCGGGAGGCCCGGGTACCGGGGAGCTGTTTTTT
>.|.|TRBV28|TRBJ1-2
CASSFAVYGYTF
TGTGCCAGCAGTTTCGCGGTCTATGGCTACACCTTC
>.|TRBD1|TRBV10-3|TRBJ1-2
CAISGQGANYGYTF
TGTGCCATCAGTGGACAGGGAGCTAACTATGGCTACACCTTC